These 7 T cell receptor beta chains share one sample of origin, sequenced in a study of control samples from healthy donors and cancer patients. The protocol was immunoSEQ multiplex PCR, while the TCRdb copy is restricted to in-frame clones and leaves out a portion. The sample shows roughly 170,000 clones, 85% to 95% of them seen only once. The sequenced sample consisted of blood. These receptors all come from a woman aged 18-29 years in good health.

This rearrangement joins TRBV7-2 to TRBJ1-5, with 9 bases matching TRBD1. The CDR3 is 15 amino acids. Germline CDR1 SGHTA, CDR2 FQGNSA. With V trimmed by 5 bases and J by 5 bases, 7 bases remained unmatched. CDR3: CASSTRTGADQPQHF. DNA for the CDR3: TGTGCCAGCAGCACCCGGACAGGGGCGGATCAGCCCCAGCATTTT.

V is TRBV5-6 and J is TRBJ2-5; D is perhaps TRBD1 (5 bases). There are 15 residues in the CDR3. Germline CDR1 reads SGHDT; CDR2 reads YYEEEE. The germline V and J ends were trimmed by 0 bases and 5 bases, with 14 bases remaining between them. For the CDR3, the DNA is TGTGCCAGCAGCTTGGCCCCGACAGTCCGTGAGACCCAGTACTTC. It codes for CASSLAPTVRETQYF. The variable domain in full, completed from reference TRBV5-6 and TRBJ2-5, reads DAGVTQSPTHLIKTRGQQVTLRCSPKSGHDTVSWYQQALGQGPQFIFQYYEEEERQRGNFPDRFSGHQFPNYSSELNVNALLLGDSALYLCASSLAPTVRETQYFGPGTRLLVL.

The V and J genes are TRBV2 and TRBJ2-5; D not certain. CDR1 is SNHLY, CDR2 FYNNEI, per germline. CDR3 size: 11 residues. Trimming took off 4 bases at V and 7 bases at J, with 7 bases between the two ends. The CDR3 is CASSAGGTQYF. CDR3 DNA sequence: TGTGCCAGCAGTGCAGGTGGGACCCAGTACTTC.

The rearrangement uses TRBV5-1 and TRBJ2-2, with 8 bases matching TRBD2. CDR1 and CDR2 (germline): SGHRS, YFSETQ. V was clipped by 2 bases and J by 2 bases; unmatched bases: 5. The CDR3 sequence is 16 residues long. CDR3 residues: CASSLLTSENTGELFF. CDR3 sequence (DNA): TGCGCCAGCAGCTTACTGACTAGCGAAAACACCGGGGAGCTGTTTTTT.

CDR3 residues: CASSFSLDGNIQYF. The CDR3 DNA reads as TGTGCCAGCAGTTTTTCTTTGGACGGAAACATTCAGTACTTC. The V call is TRBV28, the J call TRBJ2-4; no definite D call. CDR3 length: 14 residues. Germline-derived CDR1 and CDR2 are MDHEN and SYDVKM. Between the trimmed V and J ends, which lost 3 bases and 6 bases, there was a span of 12 bases.

This sequence joins TRBV18 and TRBJ1-5, with D unresolved. The CDR3 is 14 amino acids. V gave up 3 bases and J gave up 0 bases, with 6 bases separating them. Germline V CDR1 and CDR2: KGHSH, LQKENI. The CDR3 loop is CASSPSDSNQPQHF. CDR3 in DNA: TGTGCCAGCTCACCCTCGGATAGCAATCAGCCCCAGCATTTT. The whole variable domain, filled in from reference TRBV18 and TRBJ1-5, reads NAGVMQNPRHLVRRRGQEARLRCSPMKGHSHVYWYRQLPEEGLKFMVYLQKENIIDESGMPKERFSAEFPKEGPSILRIQQVVRGDSAAYFCASSPSDSNQPQHFGDGTRLSIL.

This clone was seen once. This chain uses TRBV7-8 with TRBJ1-1; D gene unclear. With 5 bases removed from V and 1 base from J, the gap between germline ends came to 11 bases. Germline CDR1 reads SGHVS; CDR2 reads FQNEAQ. The CDR3 covers 14 residues. CDR3 in amino acids: CASSPRWTNTEAFF. CDR3 nucleotides: TGTGCCAGCAGCCCCCGGTGGACGAACACTGAAGCTTTCTTT. The full variable domain, rest sourced from reference TRBV7-8 and TRBJ1-1, is GAGVSQSPRYKVAKRGQDVALRCDPISGHVSLFWYQQALGQGPEFLTYFQNEAQLDKSGLPSDRFFAERPEGSVSTLKIQRTQQEDSAVYLCASSPRWTNTEAFFGQGTRLTVV.